This entry describes one T cell receptor beta chain. Its antigen remains unidentified. Generated by immunoSEQ multiplex PCR, the TCRdb table keeps only in-frame clones and is missing some. The profile shows about 350,000 clones, roughly 90% of them singletons. These data are taken from a study of Ad26.COV2.S vaccination and SARS-CoV-2 variants. The study's findings and limits: While placebo recipients had lower spike-specific TCR breadth, vaccine recipients had more. There was a possibility that the TCR breadth and depth analyses underestimated total T cell responses.

Treatment: around 19 received Ad26.COV2.S at low or high dose, single or two shots; about 5 received placebo; per-sample allocation not given. Each sample was drawn 63 days after the first injection (of vaccine or placebo). Germline lookup yields CDR1 MNHEY and CDR2 SMNVEV (reference sequence). Deletions cut 0 bases from V and 2 bases from J, with 10 bases between. The CDR3 spans 15 residues. The receptor's source is a person aged 18 to 65 who received the Ad26.COV2.S COVID-19 vaccine or a placebo. The gene calls are TRBV27 and TRBJ1-2; D is unclear. The sequencing used peripheral blood, collected in a trial of Ad26.COV2.S vaccine versus placebo. This CDR3 reads CASSLSVGANYGYTF. Written as DNA, the CDR3 is TGTGCCAGCAGTTTATCAGTCGGAGCGAACTATGGCTACACCTTC.